What follows describes a single TCR beta chain. Its antigen remains undetermined. Per-nucleotide qualities are absent, and no much larger clonotype sits a single base away. For CDR1 and CDR2, the germline V gene lists SNHLY and FYNNEI. The CDR3 contains 13 residues, cysteine and phenylalanine counted. Of the read, only the CDR3 DNA is kept; its 39 bases are in frame from base 1. Trimming costs V 8 bases and J 4 bases, and their ends lie 15 bases apart. The CDR3 regions of human TCRbeta chains were analyzed by immunosequencing. The authors' pipeline ran thus. Repertoire TCRs were checked for matches against a reference library of SARS-CoV-2-specific TCRs that had been generated using the MIRA antigen-specificity platform. Breadth was defined as the fraction of unique TCRs that were SARS-CoV-2-associated, and depth was defined as the fraction of total T cells that were SARS-CoV-2-associated. Each spike-specific TCR was assigned to its reactive spike region and to a CD4 or CD8 class using the MIRA data. Log10-transformed breadth and depth values were compared by one-way ANOVA with Sidak's multiple comparisons tests. As stored in TCRdb, this immuneACCESS dataset retains in-frame rearrangements with V and J assigned. A fraction of the clones does not appear; measured against another copy, unresolved V genes explain less than half of the discrepancy, and the remainder lacks a known reason. That table is the source of V, J and clone size, and D and trimming were worked out from the DNA. Recorded for this sample are more than 70,000 clones; 80% to 95% of them occurred a single time. Of the sample, around 28% falls within the top ten clones.

The data derive from a study of T cell responses to AZD1222 COVID-19 vaccine (dated by TCRdb to the early 2020s). Regarding the research as a whole: TCR sequencing covered 230 or so trial participants: 200 to 220 given two doses of AZD1222 and 26 given two doses of MenACWY control vaccine. Trial participants were enrolled by age into subgroups of 18-55, 56-69 and 70-plus years, and around 140, 26 and 57 TCR-sequenced participants, respectively, were included in these subgroups.

Results and caveats for the whole study, not just this receptor: Nearly half of unique spike-specific TCRs reportedly recognized epitopes outside regions mutated in the B.1.351 and B.1.1.7 variants. The 56-69-year group was small, and its depth increase did not reach significance, likely because of low power. Participants were mostly white British, with more females than males. The authors suggested clonal diversity may have been underestimated. Spike-specific TCR breadth and depth rose significantly after two AZD1222 doses compared with day 0 and with MenACWY recipients. Because no day 14 peak-response samples were available, the repertoires could be characterized only after the peak T cell response. Only a handful of AZD1222 recipients were SARS-CoV-2 seropositive at baseline, limiting conclusions about previously exposed vaccinees. The whole spike protein was spanned by vaccine-associated CD4 TCRs, and dominant responses were seen in regions 160-218 and 743-854.

This sample's time point label indicates: about 28 days (+/-7) after the second vaccine dose. Because spike-specific TCR depth and breadth did not differ between the two schedules, AZD1222 recipients who got a second dose at roughly 4 weeks were pooled with those who got a second dose at roughly 12 weeks. Samples from vaccinated people were obtained from the UK trials COV001 and COV002, which included a single-blind randomized controlled phase 2/3 trial of AZD1222 (ChAdOx1 nCoV-19) in healthy adults. For TCRbeta chain sequencing, PBMC samples were collected from trial participants at day 0 and at day 28 after the second dose.

Here the sequenced sample was peripheral blood, taken 28 days after the second AZD1222 dose. This receptor chain uses TRBV2 and TRBJ2-7, with TRBD1 as a weak D call on 7 bases. The receptor's source is an adult who received the AZD1222 COVID-19 vaccine. The CDR3 region has the sequence CASGETGRYEQYF. In nucleotides, the sequence is TGTGCCAGCGGGGAGACAGGGAGGTACGAGCAGTACTTC.